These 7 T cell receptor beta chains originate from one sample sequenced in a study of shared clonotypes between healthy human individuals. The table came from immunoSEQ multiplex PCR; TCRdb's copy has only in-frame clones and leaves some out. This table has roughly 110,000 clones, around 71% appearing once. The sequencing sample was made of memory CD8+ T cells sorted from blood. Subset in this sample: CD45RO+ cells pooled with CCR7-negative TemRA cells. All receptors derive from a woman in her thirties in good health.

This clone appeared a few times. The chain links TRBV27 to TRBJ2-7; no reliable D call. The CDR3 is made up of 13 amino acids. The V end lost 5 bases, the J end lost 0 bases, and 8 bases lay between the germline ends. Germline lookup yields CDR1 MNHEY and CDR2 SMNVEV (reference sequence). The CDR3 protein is CASSPSRSYEQYF. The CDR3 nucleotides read TGTGCCAGCAGTCCCTCGCGCTCCTACGAGCAGTACTTC.

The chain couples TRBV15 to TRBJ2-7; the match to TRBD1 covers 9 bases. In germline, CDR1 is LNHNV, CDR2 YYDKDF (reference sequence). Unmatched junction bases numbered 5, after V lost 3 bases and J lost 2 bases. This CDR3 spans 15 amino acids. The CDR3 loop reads CATSSNRGPPYEQYF. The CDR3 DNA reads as TGTGCCACCAGCAGTAACAGGGGGCCCCCCTACGAGCAGTACTTC.

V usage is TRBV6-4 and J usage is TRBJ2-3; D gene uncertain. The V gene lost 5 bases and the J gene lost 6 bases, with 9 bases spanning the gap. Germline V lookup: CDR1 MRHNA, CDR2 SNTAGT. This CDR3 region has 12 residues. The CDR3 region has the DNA TGTGCCAGCAGTCTAATAGGCGATACGCAGTATTTT. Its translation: CASSLIGDTQYF.

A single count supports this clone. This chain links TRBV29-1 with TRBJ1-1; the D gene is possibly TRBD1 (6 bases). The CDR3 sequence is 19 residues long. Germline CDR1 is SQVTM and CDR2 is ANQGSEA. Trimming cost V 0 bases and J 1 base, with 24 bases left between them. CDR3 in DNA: TGCAGCGTTGAAGATCCCCGGGGGGGGCTTATATCAGCGAACACTGAAGCTTTCTTT. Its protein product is CSVEDPRGGLISANTEAFF.

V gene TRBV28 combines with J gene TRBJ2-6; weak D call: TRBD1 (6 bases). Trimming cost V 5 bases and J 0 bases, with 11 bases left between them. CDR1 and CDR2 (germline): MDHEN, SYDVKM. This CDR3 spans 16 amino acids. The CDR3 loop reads CASSPGQISGANVLTF. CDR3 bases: TGTGCCAGCAGTCCAGGACAGATCTCTGGGGCCAACGTCCTGACTTTC.

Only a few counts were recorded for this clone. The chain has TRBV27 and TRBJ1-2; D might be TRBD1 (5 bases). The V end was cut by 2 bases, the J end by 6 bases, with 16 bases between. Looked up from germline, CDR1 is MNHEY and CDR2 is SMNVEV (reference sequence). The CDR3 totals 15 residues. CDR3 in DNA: TGTGCCAGCAGTTTAACTGGCAGGGCAATAGATGGCTACACCTTC. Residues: CASSLTGRAIDGYTF.

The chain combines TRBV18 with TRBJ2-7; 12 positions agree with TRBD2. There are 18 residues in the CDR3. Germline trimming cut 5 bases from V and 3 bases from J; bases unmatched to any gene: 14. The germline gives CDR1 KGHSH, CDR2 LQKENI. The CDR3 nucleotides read TGTGCCAGCTCATGGTCAGCGACTAGCGGGAGTCGGTACTACGAGCAGTACTTC. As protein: CASSWSATSGSRYYEQYF.